The 20 T cell receptor beta chains below come from one sample, sequenced in a study of T cell responses to AZD1222 COVID-19 vaccine. The data were produced by immunoSEQ multiplex PCR, yet TCRdb's version contains in-frame clones alone and is incomplete. The data hold 120,000 or so clones, with about 89% observed a single time. Material: peripheral blood, obtained on day 0 of AZD1222 vaccination. The receptors derive from an adult in good health.

The chain employs TRBV11-1 and TRBJ2-1, with a tentative D call TRBD1 (5 bases). The V end lost 5 bases, the J end lost 7 bases, and 15 bases lay between the germline ends. The germline V gene has CDR1 SGHAT and CDR2 FQDESV (reference sequence). This CDR3 spans 14 amino acids. CDR3 protein: CASSQRQHPNEQFF. DNA of the CDR3: TGTGCCAGCAGCCAACGACAGCACCCGAATGAGCAGTTCTTC.

This CDR3 reads CASARDGGGFSNQPQHF. CDR3 coding DNA: TGTGCTAGTGCGAGGGATGGCGGGGGGTTTAGCAATCAGCCCCAGCATTTT. The genes are TRBV12-5 and TRBJ1-5; D may be TRBD1 (5 bases). Germline V lookup: CDR1 LGHNT, CDR2 FRNRAP. Trimming pared 7 bases from V and 0 bases from J, leaving 19 bases between. The CDR3 consists of 17 residues.

The rearrangement links TRBV19 to TRBJ1-1; TRBD1 is a possible D gene (5 bases). Germline CDR1 reads LNHDA; CDR2 reads SQIVND (reference sequence). The CDR3 spans 14 residues. Trimming took 6 bases from V and 0 from J, leaving 11 bases between them. CDR3 nucleotides: TGTGCCAGTAGGGCCCAGGGAATGAACACTGAAGCTTTCTTT. Encoded protein: CASRAQGMNTEAFF. Together with reference TRBV19 and TRBJ1-1, the CDR3 gives the full variable domain: DGGITQSPKYLFRKEGQNVTLSCEQNLNHDAMYWYRQDPGQGLRLIYYSQIVNDFQKGDIAEGYSVSREKKESFPLTVTSAQKNPTAFYLCASRAQGMNTEAFFGQGTRLTVV.

V and J are TRBV7-9 and TRBJ1-3; possibly TRBD1 for D (6 bases). The V gene lost 7 bases and the J gene lost 4 bases, with 17 bases spanning the gap. The germline CDR1 and CDR2 sequences are SEHNR and FQNEAQ (reference sequence). The CDR3 sequence is 15 residues long. CDR3 coding DNA: TGTGCCAGCACCCTACCCGGGGGGGCCGGAAACACCATATATTTT. It translates to CASTLPGGAGNTIYF.

The chain carries TRBV6-5 and TRBJ1-4, with D possibly TRBD1 on 5 matching bases. V lost 0 bases and J lost 3, with 11 bases in between. This CDR3 contains 16 residues. CDR1 and CDR2 from the germline V gene are MNHEY and SVGAGI. In nucleotides, the CDR3 is TGTGCCAGCAGTTACTCCCAGGGTTGGGCTAATGAAAAACTGTTTTTT. Protein product: CASSYSQGWANEKLFF.

This clone was observed a single time. The V and J genes are TRBV4-2 and TRBJ2-2; no firm D call. V was cut by 0 bases and J by 0 bases, with 8 bases left in between. CDR1 and CDR2 from the germline V gene are LGHNA and YNFKEQ. The length of the CDR3 is 16 residues. The CDR3 region has the DNA TGTGCCAGCAGCCAAGATAGGGCTCCGAACACCGGGGAGCTGTTTTTT. Its translation is CASSQDRAPNTGELFF.

J is TRBJ2-3 and V is TRBV2; 15 positions agree with TRBD2. Germline-derived CDR1 and CDR2 are SNHLY and FYNNEI. V lost 6 bases and J lost 4; bases outside the gene matches: 5. This CDR3 region has 16 residues. The CDR3 loop is CASSLGLAGGADTQYF. In DNA form, the CDR3 reads TGTGCCAGCAGCCTGGGACTAGCGGGGGGCGCAGATACGCAGTATTTT.

V is TRBV10-3 and J is TRBJ1-2, with D hard to call. CDR3 length equals 12 residues. V lost 3 bases and J lost 7, with 9 bases in between. CDR1 and CDR2 from the germline V gene are ENHRY and SYGVKD. Written as DNA, the CDR3 is TGTGCCATCAGTGACGGACTCGGTGGCTACACCTTC. It is translated as CAISDGLGGYTF.

The chain couples TRBV6-5 to TRBJ2-1; 10 bases agree with TRBD2. Germline V CDR1 and CDR2: MNHEY, SVGAGI. Losses at the gene ends were 3 bases for V and 2 bases for J; bases not matched to a gene: 1. The CDR3 runs 15 residues. The DNA for the CDR3 is TGTGCCAGCAGTTATCTAGCGGGAGCCTACAATGAGCAGTTCTTC. Protein: CASSYLAGAYNEQFF.

This chain connects TRBV2 to TRBJ2-6; TRBD1 agrees at 8 bases. V dropped 4 bases and J dropped 2; count of bases not matched to a gene: 10. The germline CDR1 and CDR2 sequences are SNHLY and FYNNEI. There are 18 residues in the CDR3. The CDR3 coding sequence is TGTGCCAGCAGTGTACCGACAGGGGCCAAGACTGGGGCCAACGTCCTGACTTTC. Residues: CASSVPTGAKTGANVLTF.

The chain carries TRBV6-6 and TRBJ1-2, with 7 bases matching TRBD1. V shed 5 bases and J 7 bases; nucleotides not matched to a gene: 4. The CDR3 consists of 12 residues. CDR1 is MNHNY and CDR2 is SVGAGI in the germline V gene (reference sequence). The CDR3 sequence is CASSVYRGGYTF. CDR3 DNA: TGTGCCAGCAGTGTATACAGGGGTGGCTACACCTTC.

This sequence joins TRBV19 and TRBJ2-7, with TRBD1 as a possible D gene (5 bases). There are 14 residues in the CDR3. CDR1 is LNHDA and CDR2 is SQIVND in the germline V gene (reference sequence). V dropped 8 bases and J dropped 5 bases, with 19 bases sitting between them. The CDR3 DNA is TGTGCCAGTTCGTACCGGCAGGGTTCCAACGAGCAGTACTTC. Translated: CASSYRQGSNEQYF.

On this clone: The junction departs from the called germline gene at one end, perhaps through a read error. The chain has TRBV7-7 and TRBJ2-2, with a weak D call TRBD1 (5 bases). This CDR3 spans 13 amino acids. Germline CDR1 SSHAT, CDR2 FNYEAQ (reference sequence). The CDR3 DNA is TGTGCTAGCAGCTCGACAGTAGGGGCGGAGCTGTTTTTT. As protein: CASSSTVGAELFF. The entire variable domain, with the rest obtained from reference TRBV7-7 and TRBJ2-2, is as follows: GAGVSQSPRYKVTKRGQDVTLRCDPISSHATLYWYQQALGQGPEFLTYFNYEAQPDKSGLPSDRFSAERPEGSISTLTIQRTEQRDSAMYRCASSSTVGAELFFGEGSRLTVL.

The genes are TRBV6-5 and TRBJ1-6; possible D gene TRBD1, 5 bases. From germline, CDR1 is MNHEY and CDR2 SVGAGI. V lost 0 bases, J lost 9 bases, and 9 bases lay in between. The CDR3 length is 14 residues. CDR3 coding DNA: TGTGCCAGCAGTTACTCAGGGGAGGGTTCACCCCTCCACTTT. It codes for CASSYSGEGSPLHF.

The chain joins TRBV10-3 to TRBJ1-2; D not resolved. In germline, CDR1 is ENHRY, CDR2 SYGVKD. Trimming pared 2 bases from V and 4 bases from J, leaving 5 bases between. The CDR3 length is 12 residues. DNA of the CDR3: TGTGCCATCAGTGAGGATGGCTATGGCTACACCTTC. It encodes CAISEDGYGYTF.

The V and J genes are TRBV3-1 (or the pseudogene TRBV3-2) and TRBJ1-3; no definite D call. There are 14 residues in the CDR3. Trimming took off 2 bases at V and 0 bases at J, with 5 bases between the two ends. Germline V lookup: CDR1 LGHDT, CDR2 YNNKEL (reference sequence). CDR3 coding DNA: TGTGCCAGCAGCCAAACTTACTCTGGAAACACCATATATTTT. This gives the protein CASSQTYSGNTIYF.

The rearrangement uses TRBV7-2 and TRBJ1-4, with D uncertain. The V end was cut by 5 bases, the J end by 4 bases, with 14 bases between. Germline loops: CDR1 SGHTA, CDR2 FQGNSA. The CDR3 has 15 amino acids. CDR3 nucleotide sequence: TGTGCCAGCAGCCCCCCTGGCGGGGATAATGAAAAACTGTTTTTT. Translating gives CASSPPGGDNEKLFF.

The chain couples TRBV4-2 to TRBJ1-6; D remains unclear. This CDR3 comprises 13 residues. V shed 4 bases and J shed 8 bases, with 9 bases lying between them. Germline V gene sequence: CDR1 LGHNA, CDR2 YNFKEQ. The DNA for the CDR3 is TGTGCCAGCAGCCTAGGTGGGGATTCACCCCTCCACTTT. It specifies CASSLGGDSPLHF.

J is TRBJ1-5 and V is TRBV29-1, with 11 positions matching TRBD1. CDR1 is SQVTM and CDR2 is ANQGSEA in the germline V gene. Unmatched junction bases numbered 6, after V lost 7 bases and J lost 7 bases. The CDR3 is 13 residues long. The CDR3 DNA is TGCAGCGCCCTAGGGACAGGGGGACAGCCCCAGCATTTT. It yields the protein CSALGTGGQPQHF. The full variable domain, in which reference TRBV29-1 and TRBJ1-5 provide the parts outside the CDR3, is SAVISQKPSRDICQRGTSLTIQCQVDSQVTMMFWYRQQPGQSLTLIATANQGSEATYESGFVIDKFPISRPNLTFSTLTVSNMSPEDSSIYLCSALGTGGQPQHFGDGTRLSIL.

The rearrangement links TRBV5-8 to TRBJ2-4; weak D call: TRBD1 (6 bases). The germline CDR1 and CDR2 sequences are SGHTS and YDEGEE. The CDR3 sequence is 14 residues long. Trimming took off 0 bases at V and 8 bases at J, with 12 bases between the two ends. Written as DNA, the CDR3 is TGTGCCAGCAGCTTGGCAATTCGGACAGACATTCAGTACTTC. Its translation is CASSLAIRTDIQYF.